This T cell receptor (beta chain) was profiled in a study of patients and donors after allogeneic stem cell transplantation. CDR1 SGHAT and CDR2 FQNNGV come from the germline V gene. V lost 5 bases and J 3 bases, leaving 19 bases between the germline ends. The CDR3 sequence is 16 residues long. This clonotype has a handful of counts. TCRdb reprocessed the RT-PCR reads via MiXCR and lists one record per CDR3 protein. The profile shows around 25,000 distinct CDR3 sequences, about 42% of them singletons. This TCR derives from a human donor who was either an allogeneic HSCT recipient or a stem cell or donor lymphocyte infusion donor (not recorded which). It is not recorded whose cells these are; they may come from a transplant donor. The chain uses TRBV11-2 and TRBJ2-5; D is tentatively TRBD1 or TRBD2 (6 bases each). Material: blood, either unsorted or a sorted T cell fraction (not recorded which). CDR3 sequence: CASSPRPIRGEETQYF. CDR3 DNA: TGTGCCAGCAGCCCGAGACCTATAAGGGGGGAAGAGACCCAGTACTTC.